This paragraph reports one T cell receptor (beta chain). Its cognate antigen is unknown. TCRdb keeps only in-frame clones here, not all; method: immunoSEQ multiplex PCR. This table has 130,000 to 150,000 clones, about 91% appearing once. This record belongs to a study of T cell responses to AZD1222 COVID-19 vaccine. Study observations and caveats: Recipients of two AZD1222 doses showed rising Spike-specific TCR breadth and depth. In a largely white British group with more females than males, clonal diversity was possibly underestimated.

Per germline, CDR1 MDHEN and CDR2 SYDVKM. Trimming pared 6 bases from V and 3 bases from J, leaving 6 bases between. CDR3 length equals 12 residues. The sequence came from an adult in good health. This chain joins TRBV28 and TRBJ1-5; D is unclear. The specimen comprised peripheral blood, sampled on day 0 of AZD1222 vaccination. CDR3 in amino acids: CASRSPNQPQHF. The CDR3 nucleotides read TGTGCCAGCAGGTCTCCCAATCAGCCCCAGCATTTT.